These 25 T cell receptor beta chains share one sample of origin, sequenced in a study of cytomegalovirus exposure and HLA in healthy donors. Data came from immunoSEQ multiplex PCR; TCRdb stores just in-frame clones and leaves some out. The sample holds 260,000 or so clones, about nine tenths seen once. Specimen: PBMCs. The receptors derive from a young woman in good health and CMV-seronegative.

This chain connects TRBV7-2 to TRBJ1-4; no clear D gene. The CDR3 is 13 residues long. V dropped 3 bases and J dropped 3 bases, with 5 bases sitting between them. In germline, CDR1 is SGHTA, CDR2 FQGNSA. The CDR3 is CASSFSPNEKLFF. The CDR3 coding sequence is TGTGCCAGCAGCTTCAGCCCTAATGAAAAACTGTTTTTT.

The chain recombines TRBV28 with TRBJ1-4; D is perhaps TRBD1 (6 bases). The CDR3 spans 15 residues. Germline loops: CDR1 MDHEN, CDR2 SYDVKM. V was clipped by 0 bases and J by 6 bases, with 11 bases between them. The CDR3 DNA is TGTGCCAGCAGTTTATGGGAACAGGGTTATGAAAAACTGTTTTTT. Amino acids: CASSLWEQGYEKLFF.

V is TRBV27 and J is TRBJ2-5, with 13 bases lining up with TRBD2. There are 16 residues in the CDR3. CDR1 and CDR2 (germline): MNHEY, SMNVEV (reference sequence). V shed 5 bases and J 1 base; nucleotides not matched to a gene: 4. The CDR3 is CASSLGLAGAQETQYF. CDR3 nucleotides: TGTGCCAGCAGTCTCGGACTAGCGGGAGCCCAAGAGACCCAGTACTTC.

The chain links TRBV28 to TRBJ1-2; D may be TRBD1 (5 bases). CDR1 MDHEN and CDR2 SYDVKM come from the germline V gene. V lost 1 base to trimming and J lost 4 bases, with 13 bases between them. This CDR3 is 15 amino acids long. As DNA, the CDR3 is TGTGCCAGCAGTTTATTGGGTACCGGGGCCTATGGCTACACCTTC. Protein product: CASSLLGTGAYGYTF.

The chain recombines TRBV19 with TRBJ2-1; maybe TRBD2 (7 bases). V lost 1 base to trimming and J lost 9 bases, with 19 bases between them. Per the germline V gene, CDR1 is LNHDA and CDR2 is SQIVND (reference sequence). CDR3 length equals 16 residues. CDR3: CASSIVATGREGEQFF. For the CDR3, the DNA is TGTGCCAGTAGTATAGTTGCTACAGGGAGGGAGGGTGAGCAGTTCTTC.

The chain recombines TRBV5-4 with TRBJ1-1; D is unclear. From germline, CDR1 is SGHNT and CDR2 YYREEE (reference sequence). Trimming shortened V by 0 bases and J by 6 bases, and 9 bases separated the two germline ends. This CDR3 is 13 amino acids long. The CDR3 sequence is CASSLAGFPEAFF. CDR3 DNA: TGTGCCAGCAGCTTGGCGGGTTTCCCTGAAGCTTTCTTT.

As regards this clone: One junction end disagrees with the germline gene, perhaps due to a read error. The chain employs TRBV7-8 and TRBJ2-3; D perhaps matches TRBD2 (6 bases). The CDR3 extends over 12 amino acids. Per germline, CDR1 SGHVS and CDR2 FQNEAQ. For the CDR3, the DNA is TGTGCCAGCAGATTAGGAGGGGATACGCAGTATTTT. It codes for CASRLGGDTQYF.

This chain uses TRBV11-3 with TRBJ1-4; the D is unclear. The CDR3 is 13 residues long. Germline assignment: CDR1 SGHNT and CDR2 YENEEA. The V and J ends lost 2 bases and 4 bases respectively, with 5 bases between them. DNA of the CDR3: TGTGCCAGCAGCTTACAGTTTAATGAAAAACTGTTTTTT. It translates to CASSLQFNEKLFF.

In the case of this clone: An end of the junction differs from the germline gene, which may be a read error. This chain uses TRBV29-1 with TRBJ2-7; 7 bases are shared with TRBD1. This CDR3 has 11 amino acids. Germline CDR1 is SQVTM and CDR2 is ANQGSEA. The CDR3 bases are TGCAACGTTGAAAGGGGGCCCGAGCAGTACTTC. Its translation: CNVERGPEQYF.

This CDR3 is CASDTSNEQFF. CDR3 nucleotide sequence: TGTGCCAGCGATACCTCCAATGAGCAGTTCTTC. J is TRBJ2-1 and V is TRBV2; D is ambiguous. CDR1 and CDR2 from the germline V gene are SNHLY and FYNNEI. V dropped 8 bases and J dropped 6 bases, with 8 bases sitting between them. This CDR3 is 11 amino acids long. Together with reference TRBV2 and TRBJ2-1, the CDR3 gives the full variable domain: EPEVTQTPSHQVTQMGQEVILRCVPISNHLYFYWYRQILGQKVEFLVSFYNNEISEKSEIFDDQFSVERPDGSNFTLKIRSTKLEDSAMYFCASDTSNEQFFGPGTRLTVL.

The chain has TRBV6-1 and TRBJ2-1; tentative D call: TRBD1 (5 bases). The CDR3 is 16 residues long. Germline CDR1 MNHNS, CDR2 SASEGT. The ends were cut back, 4 bases at V and 6 bases at J, with 19 bases in the middle. The CDR3 DNA reads TGTGCCAGCAGTGCTCAGGGAAAGGAGTGGGGCAATGAGCAGTTCTTC. Translating gives CASSAQGKEWGNEQFF.

The chain recombines TRBV27 with TRBJ1-1; D perhaps matches TRBD1 (5 bases). Looked up from germline, CDR1 is MNHEY and CDR2 is SMNVEV (reference sequence). Trimming took 5 bases from V and 1 from J, leaving 14 bases between them. This CDR3 has 15 amino acids. The CDR3 loop reads CASSPQGGGNTEAFF. In nucleotides, the CDR3 is TGTGCCAGCAGTCCCCAGGGCGGTGGGAACACTGAAGCTTTCTTT.

This chain joins TRBV28 and TRBJ1-1; the D is unclear. Germline CDR1 MDHEN, CDR2 SYDVKM. CDR3 size: 14 residues. The germline V and J ends were trimmed by 6 bases and 5 bases, with 16 bases remaining between them. This CDR3 is CASRETRQTTEAFF. DNA for the CDR3: TGTGCCAGCAGGGAGACCCGCCAAACGACTGAAGCTTTCTTT.

This sequence joins TRBV28 and TRBJ1-5, with D hard to call. This CDR3 has 12 amino acids. Between the trimmed V and J ends, which lost 5 bases and 9 bases, there was a span of 11 bases. From germline, CDR1 is MDHEN and CDR2 SYDVKM. The CDR3 sequence is CASSVDGLPQHF. The CDR3 DNA is TGTGCCAGCAGTGTGGACGGCTTGCCCCAGCATTTT. Combining the CDR3 with reference TRBV28 and TRBJ1-5 gives the whole variable domain DVKVTQSSRYLVKRTGEKVFLECVQDMDHENMFWYRQDPGLGLRLIYFSYDVKMKEKGDIPEGYSVSREKKERFSLILESASTNQTSMYLCASSVDGLPQHFGDGTRLSIL.

V is TRBV7-6 and J is TRBJ2-7; 9 nucleotides line up with TRBD2. Per germline, CDR1 SGHVS and CDR2 FNYEAQ. J gave up 4 bases and V 5 bases, and 9 bases lay outside the gene matches. The CDR3 contains 15 residues. The CDR3 DNA reads as TGTGCCAGCAGCCGATCCGGGACTAGCTCTTACGAGCAGTACTTC. Translated: CASSRSGTSSYEQYF.

The rearrangement uses TRBV5-4 and TRBJ2-1, with 7 nucleotides matching TRBD1. This CDR3 is built from 16 residues. The germline V gene encodes CDR1 SGHNT and CDR2 YYREEE (reference sequence). V lost 4 bases, J lost 0 bases, and 7 bases stayed unmatched. CDR3 bases: TGTGCCAGCAGCCATAACAGGGGAAGCTCCTACAATGAGCAGTTCTTC. It encodes CASSHNRGSSYNEQFF.

The J gene is TRBJ2-2, the V gene TRBV7-9; either TRBD1 or TRBD2 may supply D (5 bases each). The CDR3 runs 15 residues. Between the trimmed V and J ends, which lost 5 bases and 2 bases, there was a span of 12 bases. Germline CDR1 and CDR2: SEHNR and FQNEAQ (reference sequence). CDR3 nucleotides: TGTGCCAGCAGCCTCGGGACCAGAAACACCGGGGAGCTGTTTTTT. Translation: CASSLGTRNTGELFF. Full variable domain (outside the CDR3, taken from reference TRBV7-9 and TRBJ2-2): DTGVSQNPRHKITKRGQNVTFRCDPISEHNRLYWYRQTLGQGPEFLTYFQNEAQLEKSRLLSDRFSAERPKGSFSTLEIQRTEQGDSAMYLCASSLGTRNTGELFFGEGSRLTVL.

This clone was seen a few times. The chain employs TRBV7-3 and TRBJ2-1, with 9 nucleotides matching TRBD2. CDR1 is SGHTA and CDR2 is FQGTGA in the germline V gene. The J segment lost 7 bases and the V segment lost 2 bases, leaving 3 bases of the junction unmatched. The CDR3 covers 14 residues. CDR3 nucleotides: TGTGCCAGCAGCTTAGGACTAGCGAGTAATGAGCAGTTCTTC. This codes for CASSLGLASNEQFF.

The V and J genes are TRBV10-2 and TRBJ2-5, with D uncertain. Germline V gene sequence: CDR1 WSHSY, CDR2 SAAADI. This CDR3 has 12 residues. With 6 bases removed from V and 4 bases from J, the gap between germline ends came to 9 bases. CDR3 nucleotides: TGCGCCAGCAGGACTCCCGGAGAGACCCAGTACTTC. Translating gives CASRTPGETQYF.

The rearrangement joins TRBV11-3 to TRBJ2-5; D ambiguous. Between the trimmed V and J ends, which lost 1 base and 2 bases, there was a span of 11 bases. In germline, CDR1 is SGHNT, CDR2 YENEEA. The CDR3 totals 15 residues. CDR3 nucleotides: TGTGCCAGCAGCTTAGGCGGAGCAACTCAAGAGACCCAGTACTTC. Its translation is CASSLGGATQETQYF.

The genes are TRBV27 and TRBJ1-4, with no clear D. The CDR3 length is 14 residues. Trimming took off 5 bases at V and 0 bases at J, with 7 bases between the two ends. Germline V gene lookup returns CDR1 MNHEY and CDR2 SMNVEV (reference sequence). The DNA of the CDR3 is TGTGCCAGCAGTAGGAGAGCAACTAATGAAAAACTGTTTTTT. This encodes CASSRRATNEKLFF.

This clone showed up just once. V is TRBV5-4 and J is TRBJ1-2, with 10 bases aligning to TRBD1. CDR1 SGHNT and CDR2 YYREEE come from the germline V gene (reference sequence). This CDR3 has 15 amino acids. With 4 bases clipped from V and 7 bases from J, the junction kept 10 bases outside the gene matches. CDR3 nucleotide sequence: TGTGCCAGCAGCAGGGAGACAGGGGGCTTGGGTGGCTACACCTTC. Its protein product is CASSRETGGLGGYTF.

This clone came up once. This rearrangement joins TRBV7-3 to TRBJ2-3; 7 positions match TRBD1. V shed 5 bases and J 6 bases; nucleotides not matched to a gene: 8. CDR3 length: 14 amino acids. Germline V lookup: CDR1 SGHTA, CDR2 FQGTGA. CDR3: CASSPAGGHDTQYF. The DNA of the CDR3 is TGTGCCAGCAGCCCAGCAGGGGGTCACGATACGCAGTATTTT.

The rearrangement links TRBV5-6 to TRBJ2-1, with TRBD2 matching 14 bases. Germline V gene data show CDR1 as SGHDT and CDR2 as YYEEEE. The V segment lost 4 bases and the J segment 5 bases; nucleotides outside the gene matches: 5. The CDR3 totals 16 residues. CDR3 in DNA: TGTGCCAGCAGCAGTAAGGGACTAGCGGGAGACAATGAGCAGTTCTTC. Translating gives CASSSKGLAGDNEQFF.

The chain has TRBV4-1 and TRBJ2-2; a weak D match, TRBD1 (5 bases). CDR1 and CDR2 (germline): MGHRA, YSYEKL. V lost 3 bases, J lost 9 bases, and 8 bases lay in between. The CDR3 length is 12 residues. In nucleotides, the CDR3 is TGCGCCAGCAGCCACACAGGTTGGGAGCTGTTTTTT. Its protein product is CASSHTGWELFF.